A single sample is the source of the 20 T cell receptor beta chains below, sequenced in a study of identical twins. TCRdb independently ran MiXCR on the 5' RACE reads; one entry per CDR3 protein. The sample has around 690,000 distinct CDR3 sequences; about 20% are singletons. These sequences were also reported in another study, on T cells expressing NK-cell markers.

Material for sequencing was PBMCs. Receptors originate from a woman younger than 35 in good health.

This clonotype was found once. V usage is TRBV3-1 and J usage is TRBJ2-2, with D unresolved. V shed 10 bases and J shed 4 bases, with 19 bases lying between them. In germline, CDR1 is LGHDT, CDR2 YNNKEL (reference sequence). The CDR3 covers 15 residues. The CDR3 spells CATSQEQQFTGELFF. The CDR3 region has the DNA TGTGCCACCTCCCAAGAACAACAGTTCACCGGGGAGCTGTTTTTT.

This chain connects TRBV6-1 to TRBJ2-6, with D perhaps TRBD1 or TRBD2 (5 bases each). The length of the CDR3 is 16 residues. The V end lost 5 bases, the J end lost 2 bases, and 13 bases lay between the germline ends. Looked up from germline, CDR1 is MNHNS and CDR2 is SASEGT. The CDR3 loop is CASSPAGGAGANVLTF. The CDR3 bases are TGTGCCAGCAGTCCCGCTGGGGGAGCTGGGGCCAACGTCCTGACTTTC.

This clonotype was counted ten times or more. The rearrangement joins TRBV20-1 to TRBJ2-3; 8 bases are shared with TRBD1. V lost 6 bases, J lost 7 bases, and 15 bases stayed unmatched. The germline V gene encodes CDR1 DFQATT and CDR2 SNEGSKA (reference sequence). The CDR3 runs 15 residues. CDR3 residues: CSARRRGQALNTQYF. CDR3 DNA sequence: TGCAGTGCCCGAAGGAGGGGACAGGCGTTGAATACGCAGTATTTT.

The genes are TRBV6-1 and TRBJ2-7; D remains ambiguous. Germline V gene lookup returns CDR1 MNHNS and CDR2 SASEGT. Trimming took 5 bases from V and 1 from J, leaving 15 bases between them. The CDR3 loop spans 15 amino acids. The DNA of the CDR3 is TGTGCCAGCAGTCCATTGGGTGGCGCTTCCTACGAGCAGTACTTC. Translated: CASSPLGGASYEQYF.

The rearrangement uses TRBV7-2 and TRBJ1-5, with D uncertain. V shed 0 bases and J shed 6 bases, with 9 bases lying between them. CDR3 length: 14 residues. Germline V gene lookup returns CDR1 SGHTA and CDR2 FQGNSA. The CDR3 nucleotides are TGTGCCAGCAGCTTAGCGCCGACACTTCAGCCCCAGCATTTT. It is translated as CASSLAPTLQPQHF.

The CDR3, as DNA: TGTGCCAGCAGCTTACCAGGGACTAGCCGGGTATATACGCAGTATTTT. This translates into CASSLPGTSRVYTQYF. The chain carries TRBV7-8 and TRBJ2-3; 9 nucleotides agree with TRBD2. The CDR3 is 16 amino acids. V gave up 2 bases and J gave up 7 bases; unmatched junction bases: 10. Germline assignment: CDR1 SGHVS and CDR2 FQNEAQ. Using reference TRBV7-8 and TRBJ2-3 for the parts outside the CDR3, the full variable domain is GAGVSQSPRYKVAKRGQDVALRCDPISGHVSLFWYQQALGQGPEFLTYFQNEAQLDKSGLPSDRFFAERPEGSVSTLKIQRTQQEDSAVYLCASSLPGTSRVYTQYFGPGTRLTVL.

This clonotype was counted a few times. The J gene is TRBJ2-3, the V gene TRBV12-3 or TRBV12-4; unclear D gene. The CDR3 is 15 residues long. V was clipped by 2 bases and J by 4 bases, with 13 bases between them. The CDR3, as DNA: TGTGCCAGCAGTTTATCCCCCTCCCCCTCAGATACGCAGTATTTT. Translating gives CASSLSPSPSDTQYF.

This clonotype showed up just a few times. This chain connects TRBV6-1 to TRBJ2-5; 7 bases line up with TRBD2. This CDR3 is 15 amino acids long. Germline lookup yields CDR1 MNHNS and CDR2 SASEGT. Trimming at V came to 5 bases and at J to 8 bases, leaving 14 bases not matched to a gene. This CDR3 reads CASSHPTSSGETQYF. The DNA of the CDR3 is TGTGCCAGCAGTCATCCCACCTCTAGCGGAGAAACCCAGTACTTC.

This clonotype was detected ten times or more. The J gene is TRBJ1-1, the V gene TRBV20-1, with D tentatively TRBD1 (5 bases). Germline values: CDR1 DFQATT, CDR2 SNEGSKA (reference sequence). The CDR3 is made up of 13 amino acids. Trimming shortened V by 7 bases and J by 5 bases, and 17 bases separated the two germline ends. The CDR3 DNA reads TGCAGTGGTAAACGGCCAGGGTTGACTGAAGCTTTCTTT. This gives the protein CSGKRPGLTEAFF.

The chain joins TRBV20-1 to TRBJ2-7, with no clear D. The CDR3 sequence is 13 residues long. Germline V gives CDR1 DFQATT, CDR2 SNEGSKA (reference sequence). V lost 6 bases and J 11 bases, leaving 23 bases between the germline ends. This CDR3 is CSAEDGPYGREYF. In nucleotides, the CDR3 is TGCAGTGCGGAAGACGGGCCATATGGCCGGGAGTACTTC.

The CDR3 DNA sequence: TGTGCCAGCAGTCCCCGGACTAGTAACTACAATGAGCAGTTCTTC. Translated: CASSPRTSNYNEQFF. V usage is TRBV12-3 or TRBV12-4 and J usage is TRBJ2-1, with 7 positions matching TRBD2. The CDR3 is 15 amino acids. Losses at the gene ends were 5 bases for V and 3 bases for J; bases not matched to a gene: 7.

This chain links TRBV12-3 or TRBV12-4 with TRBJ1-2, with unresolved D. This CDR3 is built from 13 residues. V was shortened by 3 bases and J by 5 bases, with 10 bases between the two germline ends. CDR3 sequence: CASSFMPAYGYTF. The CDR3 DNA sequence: TGTGCCAGCAGTTTCATGCCAGCGTATGGCTACACCTTC.

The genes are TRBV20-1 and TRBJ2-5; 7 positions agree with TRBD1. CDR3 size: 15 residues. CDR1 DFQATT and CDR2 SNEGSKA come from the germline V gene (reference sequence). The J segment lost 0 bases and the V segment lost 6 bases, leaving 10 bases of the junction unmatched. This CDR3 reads CSAQEQGKYQETQYF. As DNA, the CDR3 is TGCAGTGCGCAAGAACAGGGGAAGTACCAAGAGACCCAGTACTTC.

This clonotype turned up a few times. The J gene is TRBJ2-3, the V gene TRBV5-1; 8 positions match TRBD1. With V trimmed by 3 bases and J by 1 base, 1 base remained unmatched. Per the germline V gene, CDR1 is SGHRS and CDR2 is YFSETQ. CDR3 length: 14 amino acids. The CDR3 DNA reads TGCGCCAGCAGCTCACAGGGGGGCACAGATACGCAGTATTTT. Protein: CASSSQGGTDTQYF.

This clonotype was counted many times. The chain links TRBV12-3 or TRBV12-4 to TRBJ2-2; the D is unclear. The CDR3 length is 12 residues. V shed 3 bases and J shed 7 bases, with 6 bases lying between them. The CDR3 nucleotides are TGTGCCAGCAGTTTTGGGGACGGGGAGCTGTTTTTT. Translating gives CASSFGDGELFF.

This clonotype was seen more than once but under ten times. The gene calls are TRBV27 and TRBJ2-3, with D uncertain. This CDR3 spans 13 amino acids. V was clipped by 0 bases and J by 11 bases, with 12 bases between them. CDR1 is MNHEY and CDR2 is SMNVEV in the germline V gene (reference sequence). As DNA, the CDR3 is TGTGCCAGCAGTTTATCTTTCGGAGTGGGGCAGTATTTT. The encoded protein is CASSLSFGVGQYF.

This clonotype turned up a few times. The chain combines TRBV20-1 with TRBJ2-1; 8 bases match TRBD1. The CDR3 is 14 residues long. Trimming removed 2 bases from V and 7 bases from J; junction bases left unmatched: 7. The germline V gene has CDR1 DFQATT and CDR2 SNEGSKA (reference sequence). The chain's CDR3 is CSARIGQGSNEQFF. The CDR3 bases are TGCAGTGCTAGAATCGGACAGGGCTCTAATGAGCAGTTCTTC.

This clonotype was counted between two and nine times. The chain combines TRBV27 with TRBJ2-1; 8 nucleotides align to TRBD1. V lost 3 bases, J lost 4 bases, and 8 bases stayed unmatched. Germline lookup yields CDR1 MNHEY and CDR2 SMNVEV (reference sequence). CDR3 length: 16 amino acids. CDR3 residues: CASSFYQGAGYNEQFF. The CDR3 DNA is TGTGCCAGCAGTTTCTACCAGGGGGCTGGTTACAATGAGCAGTTCTTC.

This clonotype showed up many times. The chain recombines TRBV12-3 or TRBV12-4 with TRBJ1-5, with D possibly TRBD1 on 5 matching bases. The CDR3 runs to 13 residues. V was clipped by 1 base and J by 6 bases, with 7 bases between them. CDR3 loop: CASSLGGIQPQHF. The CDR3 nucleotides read TGTGCCAGCAGTTTAGGGGGGATTCAGCCCCAGCATTTT.

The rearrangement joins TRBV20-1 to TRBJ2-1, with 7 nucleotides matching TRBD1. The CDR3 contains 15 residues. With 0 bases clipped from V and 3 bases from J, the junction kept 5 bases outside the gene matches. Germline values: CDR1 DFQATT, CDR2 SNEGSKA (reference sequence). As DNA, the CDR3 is TGCAGTGCTAGAGATTACGGGACAGTCTACAATGAGCAGTTCTTC. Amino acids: CSARDYGTVYNEQFF.